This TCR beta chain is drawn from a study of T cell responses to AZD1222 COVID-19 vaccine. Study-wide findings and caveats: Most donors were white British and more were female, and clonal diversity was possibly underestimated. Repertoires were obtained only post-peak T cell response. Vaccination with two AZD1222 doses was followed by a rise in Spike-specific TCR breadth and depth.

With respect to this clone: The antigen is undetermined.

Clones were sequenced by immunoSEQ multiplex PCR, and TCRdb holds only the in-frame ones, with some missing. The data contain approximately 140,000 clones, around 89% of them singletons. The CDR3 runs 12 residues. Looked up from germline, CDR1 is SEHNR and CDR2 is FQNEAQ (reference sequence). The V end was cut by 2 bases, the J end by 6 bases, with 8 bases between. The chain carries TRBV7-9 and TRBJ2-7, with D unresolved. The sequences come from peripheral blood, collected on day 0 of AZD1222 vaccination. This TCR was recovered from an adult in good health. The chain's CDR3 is CASSLFGVEQYF. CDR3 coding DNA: TGTGCCAGCAGCTTATTTGGGGTCGAGCAGTACTTC.